This TCR beta chain was profiled in a study of long-term antiretroviral therapy in people with HIV. Whole-study results and caveats: ART preceded a rise in diversity that nonetheless stayed lower than in transplant donor controls.

The authors ran the immunoSEQ assay, v3.0, at survey level. Assay: immunoSEQ multiplex PCR; the TCRdb copy retains only in-frame clones and omits some. The table has 25,000 to 30,000 clones, 65% to 85% seen once. V was pared by 4 bases and J by 0 bases, with 13 bases between. Per the germline V gene, CDR1 is MNHEY and CDR2 is SMNVEV (reference sequence). The CDR3 runs to 16 residues. This clone showed up just a few times. What it recognizes is unknown. This specimen was unsorted PBMCs, taken 0.4 years after starting antiretroviral therapy. This chain joins TRBV27 and TRBJ1-5; D remains ambiguous. The TCR originated in a man aged 18 to 29 with HIV. The CDR3: CASSSDKPYSNQPQHF. As DNA, the CDR3 is TGTGCCAGCAGTTCCGACAAACCCTATAGCAATCAGCCCCAGCATTTT.